This entry lists 3 T cell receptor beta chains sequenced from one sample in a study of T cells in Graves' hyperthyroidism and ophthalmopathy. RNA transcripts yielded amplified TCR beta CDR3 regions. First-round RT-PCR with HTBI primers amplified the TCR CDR3 region. TCRdb reanalysed the multiplex PCR reads using MiXCR and keeps one entry per CDR3 protein. The sample yields roughly 330,000 distinct CDR3 sequences, roughly 15% seen once. Specimen: blood. The origin of the receptors is a man aged 30-40 years with Graves' hyperthyroidism.

The chain combines TRBV20-1 with TRBJ2-3; D gene unclear. The CDR3 loop spans 10 amino acids. The V gene's germline CDR1 is DFQATT and CDR2 SNEGSKA (reference sequence). Trimming pared 5 bases from V and 5 bases from J, leaving 5 bases between. The CDR3 spells CSAWVDTQYF. The CDR3, as DNA: TGCAGTGCTTGGGTAGATACGCAGTATTTT.

In DNA form, the CDR3 reads TGTGCCACCAGTGATACTTACAGGGGCGAGCAGTTCTTC. Translated, it gives CATSDTYRGEQFF. The rearrangement uses TRBV24-1 and TRBJ2-1; 7 positions agree with TRBD1. Germline CDR1 and CDR2: KGHDR and SFDVKD. The CDR3 has 13 amino acids. The trim removed 3 bases at V and 10 bases at J, leaving 5 bases unmatched.

This clonotype was seen only once. This rearrangement joins TRBV7-9 to TRBJ2-2; 9 bases match TRBD1. This CDR3 is 15 amino acids long. After removal of 5 bases from V and 3 bases from J, the junction contained 4 bases not matched to a gene. The germline V gene encodes CDR1 SEHNR and CDR2 FQNEAQ (reference sequence). CDR3 sequence reads: CASSDRDRDTGELFF. DNA of the CDR3: TGTGCCAGCAGCGATAGGGACAGGGACACCGGGGAGCTGTTTTTT.